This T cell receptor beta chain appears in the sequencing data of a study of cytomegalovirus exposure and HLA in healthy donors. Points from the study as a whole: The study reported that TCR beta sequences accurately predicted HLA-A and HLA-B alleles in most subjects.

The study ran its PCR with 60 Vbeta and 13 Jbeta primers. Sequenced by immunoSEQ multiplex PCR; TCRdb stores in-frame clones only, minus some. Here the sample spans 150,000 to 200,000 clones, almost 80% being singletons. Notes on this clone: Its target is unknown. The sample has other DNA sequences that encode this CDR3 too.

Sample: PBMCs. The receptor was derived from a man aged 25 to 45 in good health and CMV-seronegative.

In DNA form, the CDR3 reads TGTGCCAGCAGCGTAGCAGGGTCCTACGAGCAGTACTTC. It is translated as CASSVAGSYEQYF. The rearrangement joins TRBV9 to TRBJ2-7, with D perhaps TRBD1 (5 bases). Trimming removed 0 bases from V and 1 base from J, with 5 bases in between. Germline-derived CDR1 and CDR2 are SGDLS and YYNGEE. This CDR3 region has 13 residues.